The T cell receptor beta chain described here comes from a study of T cell repertoires in cytomegalovirus infection. Via MiXCR, TCRdb re-called the reads, giving one row per CDR3 protein. The data show 250,000 to 300,000 distinct CDR3 sequences, about 20% seen once. The CDR3 has 14 residues. V was cut by 3 bases and J by 3 bases, with 9 bases left in between. Germline V gives CDR1 MGHDK, CDR2 SYGVNS. This clonotype has ten or more counts. Antigen specificity is unknown. The rearrangement uses TRBV25-1 and TRBJ1-5; a possible D gene is TRBD1 (5 bases). This clonotype was obtained from a human donor in good health (CMV status not recorded). Some clones in this sample may be carry-over from other donors' samples. The sample consisted of cultured PBMCs, taken from culture after CMV antigen stimulation. The CDR3 DNA is TGTGCCAGCAGTGAGCCAGGGCTCAATCAGCCCCAGCATTTT. It specifies CASSEPGLNQPQHF.